These 7 T cell receptor beta chains were all obtained from the same sample, sequenced in a study. TCRdb itself ran the RT-PCR reads through MiXCR, one entry per CDR3 protein. The repertoire has about 680,000 distinct CDR3 sequences, 14% of them found once; the top ten carry 3% to 4.5%. The sequenced material came from memory CD4+ T cells from blood. Source of these receptors: a female donor in good health, serving as a healthy control.

This clonotype has at least ten counts. The chain uses TRBV7-2 and TRBJ2-6, with D uncertain. Trimming left V 2 bases short and J 4 bases short, with 9 bases between. The CDR3 length is 15 residues. Germline loops: CDR1 SGHTA, CDR2 FQGNSA. CDR3 residues: CASSLWISGANVLTF. CDR3 nucleotide sequence: TGTGCCAGCAGCTTATGGATTTCAGGGGCCAACGTCCTGACTTTC.

This clonotype was recorded at least ten times. The rearrangement joins TRBV10-3 to TRBJ2-3; D gene ambiguous. Germline V gives CDR1 ENHRY, CDR2 SYGVKD. With 8 bases removed from V and 1 base from J, the gap between germline ends came to 4 bases. The CDR3 contains 11 residues. As DNA, the CDR3 is TGTGCCATCGGAGGCACAGATACGCAGTATTTT. This encodes CAIGGTDTQYF.

This clonotype occurred many times. As DNA, the CDR3 is TGTGCCAGCAGTTTGACAGGGGCGGGCACTGAAGCTTTCTTT. This gives the protein CASSLTGAGTEAFF. J is TRBJ1-1 and V is TRBV6-6, with 8 bases lining up with TRBD1. This CDR3 has 14 residues. From germline, CDR1 is MNHNY and CDR2 SVGAGI (reference sequence). With V trimmed by 4 bases and J by 4 bases, 5 bases remained unmatched.

This clonotype showed up just a few times. This rearrangement joins TRBV28 to TRBJ2-7, with 9 bases matching TRBD2. Trimming removed 5 bases from V and 4 bases from J; junction bases left unmatched: 9. Germline loops: CDR1 MDHEN, CDR2 SYDVKM. The CDR3 length is 15 residues. Here the CDR3 DNA reads TGTGCCAGCAGTATTCCGGGACTAGCTGCGTACGAGCAGTACTTC. It is translated as CASSIPGLAAYEQYF.

This clonotype turned up a few times. The J gene is TRBJ1-1, the V gene TRBV20-1; no firm D call. Germline assignment: CDR1 DFQATT and CDR2 SNEGSKA (reference sequence). The V gene lost 5 bases and the J gene lost 0 bases, with 19 bases spanning the gap. This CDR3 contains 16 residues. The CDR3 coding sequence is TGCAGTGCTCCGGACCGAGGCGGCAGTTTGAACACTGAAGCTTTCTTT. The encoded protein is CSAPDRGGSLNTEAFF.

As to this clonotype: Sequence at one end of the junction differs from germline and may be a read error. The chain has TRBV20-1 and TRBJ2-7, with D possibly TRBD2 on 5 matching bases. The CDR3 runs 15 residues. Germline V lookup: CDR1 DFQATT, CDR2 SNEGSKA (reference sequence). CDR3 loop: CSARHGSGASYERYF. In nucleotides, the CDR3 is TGCAGTGCTAGGCATGGGAGTGGAGCTTCCTACGAGCGGTACTTC.

The CDR3 is CASSFSRFGYEQYF. In nucleotides, the CDR3 is TGCGCCAGCAGCTTTAGCCGTTTCGGCTACGAGCAGTACTTC. This chain links TRBV5-1 with TRBJ2-7; unclear D gene. The ends were cut back, 2 bases at V and 3 bases at J, with 12 bases in the middle. The CDR3 length is 14 residues. The germline gives CDR1 SGHRS, CDR2 YFSETQ. Full variable domain (remainder filled in from reference TRBV5-1 and TRBJ2-7): KAGVTQTPRYLIKTRGQQVTLSCSPISGHRSVSWYQQTPGQGLQFLFEYFSETQRNKGNFPGRFSGRQFSNSRSEMNVSTLELGDSALYLCASSFSRFGYEQYFGPGTRLTVT.